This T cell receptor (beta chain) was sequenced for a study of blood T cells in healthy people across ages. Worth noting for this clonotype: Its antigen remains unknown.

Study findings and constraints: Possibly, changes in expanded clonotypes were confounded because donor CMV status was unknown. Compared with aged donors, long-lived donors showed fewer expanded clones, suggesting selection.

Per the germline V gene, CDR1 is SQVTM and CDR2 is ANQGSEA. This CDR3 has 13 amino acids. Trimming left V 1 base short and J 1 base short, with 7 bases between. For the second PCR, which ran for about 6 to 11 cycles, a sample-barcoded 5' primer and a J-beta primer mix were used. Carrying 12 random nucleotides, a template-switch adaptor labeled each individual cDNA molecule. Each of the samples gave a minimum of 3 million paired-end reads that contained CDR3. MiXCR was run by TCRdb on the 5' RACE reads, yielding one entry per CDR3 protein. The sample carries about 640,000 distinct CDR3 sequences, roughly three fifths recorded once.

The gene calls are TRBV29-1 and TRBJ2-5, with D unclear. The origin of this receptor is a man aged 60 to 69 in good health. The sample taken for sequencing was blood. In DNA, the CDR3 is TGCAGCGTTGAAGTCATCCCCCAAGAGACCCAGTACTTC. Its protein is CSVEVIPQETQYF.